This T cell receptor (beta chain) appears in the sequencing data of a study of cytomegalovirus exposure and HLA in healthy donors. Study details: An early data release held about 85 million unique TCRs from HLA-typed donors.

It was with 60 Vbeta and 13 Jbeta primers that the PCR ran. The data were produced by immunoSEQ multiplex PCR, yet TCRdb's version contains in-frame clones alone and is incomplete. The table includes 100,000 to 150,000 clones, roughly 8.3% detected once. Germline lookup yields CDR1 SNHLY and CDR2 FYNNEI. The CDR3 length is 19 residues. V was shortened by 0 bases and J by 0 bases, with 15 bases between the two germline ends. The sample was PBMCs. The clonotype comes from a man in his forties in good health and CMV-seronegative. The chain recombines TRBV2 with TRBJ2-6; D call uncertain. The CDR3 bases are TGTGCCAGCAGTGAAGCCAGAAACACCAGATTCTCTGGGGCCAACGTCCTGACTTTC. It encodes CASSEARNTRFSGANVLTF.